Below are 20 T cell receptor beta chains sequenced from a single sample in a study of CD8 T cells in Susac syndrome. Random hexamers were used to reverse transcribe about 0.45 to 1 ug of RNA. Each CDR3 protein gets one entry after TCRdb re-called the immunoSEQ multiplex PCR reads with MiXCR. This repertoire shows roughly 80,000 distinct CDR3 sequences, 85% to 95% found once; its top ten account for approximately 0.52%. Sequenced: CD4+ T cells from PBMCs. These receptors were taken from a human donor with Susac syndrome.

The chain combines TRBV4-2 with TRBJ2-3; tentative D call: TRBD1 (5 bases). The length of the CDR3 is 16 residues. Germline loops: CDR1 LGHNA, CDR2 YNFKEQ. V shed 0 bases and J shed 0 bases, with 10 bases lying between them. DNA of the CDR3: TGTGCCAGCAGCCAAGACTGGACAACTAGCACAGATACGCAGTATTTT. This gives the protein CASSQDWTTSTDTQYF.

V gene TRBV20-1 combines with J gene TRBJ1-6; no reliable D call. The CDR3 totals 12 residues. The germline V gene has CDR1 DFQATT and CDR2 SNEGSKA (reference sequence). V was shortened by 3 bases and J by 14 bases, with 14 bases between the two germline ends. The CDR3 sequence: CSARSGLEALHF. The CDR3, as DNA: TGCAGTGCTAGGTCGGGGTTGGAGGCCCTCCACTTT.

The chain is built from TRBV30 and TRBJ2-1; 7 bases map to TRBD2. The V gene end was trimmed by 1 base and the J gene end by 5 bases; junction bases not matched to a gene: 8. The CDR3 extends over 15 amino acids. Germline CDR1 and CDR2: GTSNPN and SVGIG (reference sequence). CDR3 sequence reads: CAWSGDYHQNNEQFF. The CDR3 nucleotides are TGTGCCTGGAGTGGGGACTACCACCAGAACAATGAGCAGTTCTTC.

The V and J genes are TRBV7-8 and TRBJ2-1; 12 nucleotides match TRBD2. The length of the CDR3 is 15 residues. The V gene end was trimmed by 4 bases and the J gene end by 9 bases; junction bases not matched to a gene: 7. From germline, CDR1 is SGHVS and CDR2 FQNEAQ. The CDR3 DNA reads TGTGCCAGCAGCTACCTAGCGGGGGGGCAGAGTGAGCAGTTCTTC. Its translation: CASSYLAGGQSEQFF. Based on the CDR3 plus reference TRBV7-8 and TRBJ2-1, the full variable domain is GAGVSQSPRYKVAKRGQDVALRCDPISGHVSLFWYQQALGQGPEFLTYFQNEAQLDKSGLPSDRFFAERPEGSVSTLKIQRTQQEDSAVYLCASSYLAGGQSEQFFGPGTRLTVL.

The V gene is TRBV4-1, the J gene TRBJ2-5; TRBD2 matches at 10 bases. Germline V gene lookup returns CDR1 MGHRA and CDR2 YSYEKL. V lost 0 bases, J lost 4 bases, and 8 bases stayed unmatched. The CDR3 spans 17 residues. The CDR3 is CASSQDFSGGALETQYF. For the CDR3, the DNA is TGCGCCAGCAGCCAAGATTTCAGCGGGGGGGCCTTAGAGACCCAGTACTTC.

The V and J genes are TRBV7-2 and TRBJ2-2; D gene unclear. The CDR3 contains 14 residues. Germline V gives CDR1 SGHTA, CDR2 FQGNSA. V was pared by 7 bases and J by 0 bases, with 9 bases between. DNA of the CDR3: TGTGCCAGCAACGCGGTTACGAACACCGGGGAGCTGTTTTTT. This gives the protein CASNAVTNTGELFF.

The chain recombines TRBV4-2 with TRBJ1-6; D unclear. V lost 0 bases to trimming and J lost 0 bases, with 9 bases between them. This CDR3 has 17 residues. CDR1 and CDR2 (germline): LGHNA, YNFKEQ. CDR3 nucleotides: TGTGCCAGCAGCCAAGATTTGTGGGGCTCCTATAATTCACCCCTCCACTTT. Translating it yields CASSQDLWGSYNSPLHF.

CDR3 coding DNA: TGTGCCAGCAGCTTACTAGCGGGAGGGGGGGATACGCAGTATTTT. This translates into CASSLLAGGGDTQYF. The chain joins TRBV7-2 to TRBJ2-3; the match to TRBD2 covers 12 bases. Germline-derived CDR1 and CDR2 are SGHTA and FQGNSA. The CDR3 contains 15 residues. J gave up 6 bases and V 2 bases, and 3 bases lay outside the gene matches.

This chain joins TRBV24-1 and TRBJ2-3; 8 bases align to TRBD1. Germline V gives CDR1 KGHDR, CDR2 SFDVKD. The junction had 8 bases not matched to a gene; V was cut back by 9 bases and J by 1 base. This CDR3 comprises 15 residues. The CDR3, as DNA: TGTGCCACCGGAGACAGGGGTGACGGCACAGATACGCAGTATTTT. Translating gives CATGDRGDGTDTQYF.

The rearrangement links TRBV5-4 to TRBJ2-5, with a weak D call TRBD1 (6 bases). The CDR3 length is 17 residues. CDR1 SGHNT and CDR2 YYREEE come from the germline V gene (reference sequence). V was shortened by 0 bases and J by 4 bases, with 19 bases between the two germline ends. The CDR3 sequence: CASSLGDTGSASETQYF. The CDR3 DNA reads as TGTGCCAGCAGCTTGGGTGATACAGGGTCAGCATCAGAGACCCAGTACTTC.

The V gene is TRBV28, the J gene TRBJ2-3; 7 nucleotides agree with TRBD1. The ends lost 6 bases at V and 2 bases at J; junction bases unmatched: 2. This CDR3 comprises 13 residues. Germline CDR1 and CDR2: MDHEN and SYDVKM. In nucleotides, the CDR3 is TGTGCCAGCAGGGGACAGCCCACAGATACGCAGTATTTT. It encodes CASRGQPTDTQYF.

The rearrangement links TRBV30 to TRBJ1-2; possibly TRBD1 for D (5 bases). V lost 0 bases and J lost 7, with 18 bases in between. The germline V gene has CDR1 GTSNPN and CDR2 SVGIG (reference sequence). The CDR3 is 15 amino acids. This CDR3 reads CAWSVVSTRAAGYTF. In DNA form, the CDR3 reads TGTGCCTGGAGTGTCGTCTCGACCAGGGCAGCTGGCTACACCTTC.

The chain recombines TRBV27 with TRBJ2-1, with 11 bases that match TRBD1. Germline-derived CDR1 and CDR2 are MNHEY and SMNVEV (reference sequence). The CDR3 totals 14 residues. V dropped 6 bases and J dropped 9; count of bases not matched to a gene: 7. For the CDR3, the DNA is TGTGCCAGCAGCCGGGACAGGGGGATGCTTGAGCAGTTCTTC. It translates to CASSRDRGMLEQFF.

The V gene is TRBV6-6, the J gene TRBJ2-1, with TRBD2 as a possible D gene (6 bases). CDR1 is MNHNY and CDR2 is SVGAGI in the germline V gene (reference sequence). V lost 5 bases, J lost 6 bases, and 14 bases lay in between. This CDR3 contains 14 residues. CDR3 amino acids: CASSGAFSGNEQFF. As DNA, the CDR3 is TGTGCCAGCAGTGGGGCCTTTAGCGGCAATGAGCAGTTCTTC.

The chain carries TRBV6-1 and TRBJ2-3; perhaps TRBD1 as D (6 bases). This CDR3 is 19 amino acids long. V was trimmed by 8 bases and J by 3 bases, leaving 30 bases between them. Per germline, CDR1 MNHNS and CDR2 SASEGT. CDR3 region: CASGVYREKSRWGTDTQYF. CDR3 nucleotides: TGTGCCAGCGGGGTATACAGGGAGAAGTCCCGTTGGGGTACAGATACGCAGTATTTT.

V and J are TRBV27 and TRBJ2-5; 9 bases agree with TRBD1. The CDR3 spans 16 residues. V shed 6 bases, J shed 1 base, and the junction held 9 bases outside the gene matches. The V gene's germline CDR1 is MNHEY and CDR2 SMNVEV (reference sequence). The CDR3 DNA sequence: TGTGCCAGCAGCCCAATGGGACAGGGACGCCAAGAGACCCAGTACTTC. It codes for CASSPMGQGRQETQYF.

The CDR3 sequence is CASSQAQGFRAFF. The CDR3 nucleotides are TGTGCCAGCAGCCAAGCACAGGGTTTTCGAGCTTTCTTT. This rearrangement joins TRBV4-2 to TRBJ1-1; D is possibly TRBD1 (6 bases). CDR1 LGHNA and CDR2 YNFKEQ come from the germline V gene. CDR3 length: 13 residues. V dropped 1 base and J dropped 10 bases, with 13 bases sitting between them.

CDR3 sequence (DNA): TGCAGTGCTAGTCCCCCACAGGGGGCCGCTTTCTTT. Its protein product is CSASPPQGAAFF. The rearrangement uses TRBV20-1 and TRBJ1-1, with 9 bases matching TRBD1. Per the germline V gene, CDR1 is DFQATT and CDR2 is SNEGSKA (reference sequence). The CDR3 is 12 amino acids. V dropped 3 bases and J dropped 11; count of bases not matched to a gene: 7.

The chain carries TRBV19 and TRBJ1-2; the D gene is possibly TRBD1 (6 bases). The CDR3 is 12 residues long. The germline CDR1 and CDR2 sequences are LNHDA and SQIVND (reference sequence). Trimming stripped 5 bases from V and 5 bases from J, with 9 bases between. CDR3 loop: CASSLTGYGYTF. CDR3 DNA: TGTGCCAGTAGTCTTACAGGGTATGGCTACACCTTC.

The chain uses TRBV6-5 and TRBJ1-6, with D perhaps TRBD1 (6 bases). CDR1 is MNHEY and CDR2 is SVGAGI in the germline V gene. The CDR3 covers 15 residues. V lost 0 bases to trimming and J lost 4 bases, with 7 bases between them. CDR3 amino acids: CASSYSGAYNSPLHF. In nucleotides, the CDR3 is TGTGCCAGCAGTTACTCGGGGGCATATAATTCACCCCTCCACTTT.